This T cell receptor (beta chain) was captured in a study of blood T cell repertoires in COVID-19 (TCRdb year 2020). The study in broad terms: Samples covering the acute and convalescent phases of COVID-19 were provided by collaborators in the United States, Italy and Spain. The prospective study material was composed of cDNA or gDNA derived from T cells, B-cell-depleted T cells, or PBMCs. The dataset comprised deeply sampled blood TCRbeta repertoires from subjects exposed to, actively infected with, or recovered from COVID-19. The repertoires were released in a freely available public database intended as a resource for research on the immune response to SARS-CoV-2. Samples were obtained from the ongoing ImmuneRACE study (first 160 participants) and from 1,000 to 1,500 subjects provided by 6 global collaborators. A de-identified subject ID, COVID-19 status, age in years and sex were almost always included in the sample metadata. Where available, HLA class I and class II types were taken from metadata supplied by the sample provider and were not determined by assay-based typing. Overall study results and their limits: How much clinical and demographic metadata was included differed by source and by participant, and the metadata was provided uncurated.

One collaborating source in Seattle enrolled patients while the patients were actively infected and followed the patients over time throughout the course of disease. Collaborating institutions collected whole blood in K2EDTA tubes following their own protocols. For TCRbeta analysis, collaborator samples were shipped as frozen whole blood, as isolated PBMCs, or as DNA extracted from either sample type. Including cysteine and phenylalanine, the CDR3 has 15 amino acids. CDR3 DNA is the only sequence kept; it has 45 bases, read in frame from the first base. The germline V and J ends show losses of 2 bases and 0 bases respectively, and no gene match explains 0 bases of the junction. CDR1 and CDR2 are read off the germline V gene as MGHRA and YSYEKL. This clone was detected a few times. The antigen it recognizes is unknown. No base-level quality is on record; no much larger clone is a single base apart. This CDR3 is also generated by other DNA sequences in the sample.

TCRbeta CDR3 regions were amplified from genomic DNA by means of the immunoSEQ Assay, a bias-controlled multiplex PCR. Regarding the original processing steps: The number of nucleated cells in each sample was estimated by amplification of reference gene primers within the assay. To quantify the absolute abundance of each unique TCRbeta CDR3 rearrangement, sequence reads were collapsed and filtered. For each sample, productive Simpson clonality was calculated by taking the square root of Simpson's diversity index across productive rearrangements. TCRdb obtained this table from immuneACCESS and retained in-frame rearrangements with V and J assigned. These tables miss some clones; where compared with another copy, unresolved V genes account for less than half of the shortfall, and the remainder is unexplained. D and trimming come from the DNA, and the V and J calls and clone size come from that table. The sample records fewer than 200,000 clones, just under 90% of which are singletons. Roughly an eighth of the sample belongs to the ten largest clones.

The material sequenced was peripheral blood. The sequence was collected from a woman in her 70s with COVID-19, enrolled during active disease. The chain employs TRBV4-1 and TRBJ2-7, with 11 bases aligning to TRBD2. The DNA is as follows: TGCGCCAGCAGCCAAACTAGCGGGAGCTCCTACGAGCAGTACTTC. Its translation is CASSQTSGSSYEQYF.